This is a list of T cell receptor beta chains from one sample in a study of T cells after yellow fever vaccination. MiXCR, applied by TCRdb to the 5' RACE reads, yields one record per CDR3 protein. The table lists some 220,000 distinct CDR3 sequences, under 3.5% of them singletons. The sample in question was CD4+ T cells sorted from PBMCs, obtained 10 days after the yellow fever booster vaccination. All receptors come from a young man who received the YFV17D yellow fever vaccine. Each CDR3 is given with its conserved first and last residue. The D gene is left open where the match is weak. A row's size may be missing; if present it is once, few, many or a size class.

V gene: TRBV19
clone size: -
J gene: TRBJ1-6
D gene: -
CDR3 protein: CASSPQSTVLALHF
CDR3 DNA: TGTGCCAGTAGTCCCCAGTCGACGGTCTTGGCCCTCCACTTT

V gene: TRBV7-2
clone size: many
J gene: TRBJ2-3
D gene: TRBD1
CDR3 protein: CASSLGPDRRPDTQYF
CDR3 DNA: TGTGCCAGCAGCTTAGGTCCGGACAGGCGACCAGATACGCAGTATTTT

V gene: TRBV5-6
clone size: -
J gene: TRBJ1-3
D gene: -
CDR3 protein: CASRLGPSGNTIYF
CDR3 DNA: TGTGCCAGCAGATTGGGACCATCTGGAAACACCATATATTTT

V gene: TRBV7-9
clone size: many
J gene: TRBJ2-2
D gene: TRBD2
CDR3 protein: CASSLVGTTNTGELFF
CDR3 DNA: TGTGCCAGCAGCTTAGTGGGGACTACGAACACCGGGGAGCTGTTTTTT

V gene: TRBV20-1
clone size: many
J gene: TRBJ2-6
D gene: -
CDR3 protein: CSARVEAGANVLTF
CDR3 DNA: TGCAGTGCTAGAGTGGAGGCTGGGGCCAACGTCCTGACTTTC

V gene: TRBV11-2
clone size: many
J gene: TRBJ2-3
D gene: -
CDR3 protein: CASSALLGRTDTQYF
CDR3 DNA: TGTGCCAGCAGCGCCTTATTGGGACGCACAGATACGCAGTATTTT

V gene: TRBV7-3
clone size: many
J gene: TRBJ2-3
D gene: -
CDR3 protein: CASSSGPIDTQYF
CDR3 DNA: TGTGCCAGCAGCTCCGGACCCATAGATACGCAGTATTTT

V gene: TRBV7-3
clone size: many
J gene: TRBJ1-1
D gene: TRBD1
CDR3 protein: CASSLDRAGTRAFF
CDR3 DNA: TGTGCCAGCAGCTTAGACAGGGCGGGAACAAGAGCTTTCTTT

V gene: TRBV11-2
clone size: many
J gene: TRBJ2-7
D gene: -
CDR3 protein: CASSFFDEQYF
CDR3 DNA: TGTGCCAGCAGCTTTTTCGACGAGCAGTACTTC

V gene: TRBV11-2
clone size: many
J gene: TRBJ2-5
D gene: -
CDR3 protein: CASNNEGKRETQYF
CDR3 DNA: TGTGCCAGCAACAACGAGGGGAAGCGAGAGACCCAGTACTTC

V gene: TRBV18
clone size: -
J gene: TRBJ1-6
D gene: TRBD1
CDR3 protein: CASSTLAGGDSPLHF
CDR3 DNA: TGTGCCAGCTCGACCTTAGCAGGGGGCGATTCACCCCTCCACTTT

V gene: TRBV24-1
clone size: many
J gene: TRBJ2-3
D gene: TRBD2
CDR3 protein: CATSDTGGAEDTQYF
CDR3 DNA: TGTGCCACCAGTGACACCGGGGGGGCCGAAGATACGCAGTATTTT

V gene: TRBV25-1
clone size: many
J gene: TRBJ1-1
D gene: TRBD1
CDR3 protein: CASSKGQRTEAFF
CDR3 DNA: TGTGCCAGCAGTAAGGGACAGAGGACTGAAGCTTTCTTT

V gene: TRBV7-9
clone size: few
J gene: TRBJ2-1
D gene: TRBD2
CDR3 protein: CASSLVGGDHNEQFF
CDR3 DNA: TGTGCCAGCAGCTTAGTGGGGGGGGACCACAATGAGCAGTTCTTC

V gene: TRBV5-8
clone size: many
J gene: TRBJ2-1
D gene: -
CDR3 protein: CASSLLLSGAFF
CDR3 DNA: TGTGCCAGCAGCTTACTTCTATCCGGAGCGTTCTTC

V gene: TRBV7-2
clone size: many
J gene: TRBJ2-1
D gene: -
CDR3 protein: CASSSQRNEQFF
CDR3 DNA: TGTGCCAGCAGCTCACAGAGAAATGAGCAGTTCTTC

V gene: TRBV5-4
clone size: few
J gene: TRBJ2-2
D gene: -
CDR3 protein: CASSITTGELFF
CDR3 DNA: TGTGCCAGCAGCATAACGACCGGGGAGCTGTTTTTT

V gene: TRBV5-1
clone size: many
J gene: TRBJ2-7
D gene: TRBD1
CDR3 protein: CASRGEPGGEQYF
CDR3 DNA: TGCGCCAGCAGGGGGGAGCCAGGGGGCGAGCAGTACTTC

V gene: TRBV5-1
clone size: many
J gene: TRBJ2-1
D gene: -
CDR3 protein: CASSLTVTYNEQFF
CDR3 DNA: TGCGCCAGCAGCTTGACTGTGACCTACAATGAGCAGTTCTTC

V gene: TRBV5-1
clone size: -
J gene: TRBJ2-5
D gene: -
CDR3 protein: CASSLSHRFEETQYF
CDR3 DNA: TGCGCCAGCAGCTTGTCCCATCGCTTCGAAGAGACCCAGTACTTC

V gene: TRBV27
clone size: many
J gene: TRBJ2-7
D gene: -
CDR3 protein: CAVRNRVEGYEQYF
CDR3 DNA: TGTGCCGTAAGGAACCGGGTAGAAGGCTACGAGCAGTACTTC

V gene: TRBV5-1
clone size: many
J gene: TRBJ1-2
D gene: TRBD1
CDR3 protein: CASSSGQGAFDGYTF
CDR3 DNA: TGCGCCAGCAGCTCTGGACAGGGGGCGTTTGATGGCTACACCTTC